This TCR beta chain was identified during a study of cytomegalovirus exposure and HLA in healthy donors. Study outcomes and limitations: In terms of immune exposure information, only CMV serostatus was available.

Primers for the PCR totalled 60 Vbeta and 13 Jbeta. Libraries were prepared by immunoSEQ multiplex PCR; TCRdb keeps only in-frame clonotypes and omits some of them. The repertoire holds about 220,000 clones, with over 65% as singletons. On this clone itself: Its antigen remains unknown.

The source is a man between 18 and 35 years old in good health and CMV-seronegative. Input material: PBMCs.

This CDR3 is CASRASWEGRNEQFF. For the CDR3, the DNA is TGTGCCAGCAGAGCTAGTTGGGAGGGCCGTAATGAGCAGTTCTTC. The V call is TRBV7-6, the J call TRBJ2-1; TRBD2 agrees at 7 bases. V was pared by 6 bases and J by 7 bases, with 12 bases of the junction left unmatched. This CDR3 comprises 15 residues. Germline CDR1 reads SGHVS; CDR2 reads FNYEAQ. Combining the CDR3 with reference TRBV7-6 and TRBJ2-1 gives the whole variable domain GAGVSQSPRYKVTKRGQDVALRCDPISGHVSLYWYRQALGQGPEFLTYFNYEAQQDKSGLPNDRFSAERPEGSISTLTIQRTEQRDSAMYRCASRASWEGRNEQFFGPGTRLTVL.